The 24 T cell receptor beta chains listed next were all sequenced from one sample in a study of T cell responses to AZD1222 COVID-19 vaccine. This table comes from immunoSEQ multiplex PCR, and its TCRdb copy is limited to in-frame clones, with some not included. This table has about 140,000 clones, 80% to 95% appearing once. The source was peripheral blood, collected 28 days after the second AZD1222 dose. The receptors come from an adult who received the AZD1222 COVID-19 vaccine.

The V gene is TRBV3-1 (or the pseudogene TRBV3-2), the J gene TRBJ2-2; 7 bases agree with TRBD2. Per the germline V gene, CDR1 is LGHDT and CDR2 is YNNKEL (reference sequence). Losses at the gene ends were 1 base for V and 5 bases for J; bases not matched to a gene: 4. The CDR3 is 15 amino acids. This chain's CDR3 is CASSQAGGYTGELFF. CDR3 coding DNA: TGTGCCAGCAGCCAAGCGGGAGGATATACCGGGGAGCTGTTTTTT.

Regarding this clone: Other DNA variants within this sample encode the same CDR3. The V call is TRBV5-1, the J call TRBJ1-3; unclear D gene. The germline CDR1 and CDR2 sequences are SGHRS and YFSETQ. The V gene lost 0 bases and the J gene lost 0 bases, with 7 bases spanning the gap. CDR3 size: 15 residues. CDR3 sequence (DNA): TGCGCCAGCAGCTTGGGACGCGCCTCTGGAAACACCATATATTTT. As protein: CASSLGRASGNTIYF.

The V call is TRBV27, the J call TRBJ1-2, with D possibly being TRBD1 (6 bases). This CDR3 contains 14 residues. CDR1 and CDR2 (germline): MNHEY, SMNVEV (reference sequence). V lost 3 bases to trimming and J lost 2 bases, with 10 bases between them. In DNA form, the CDR3 reads TGTGCCAGCAGTTTGTTGGGACAAAACTATGGCTACACCTTC. This encodes CASSLLGQNYGYTF.

This clone appeared once. The genes are TRBV28 and TRBJ1-2; no definite D call. V lost 2 bases and J lost 8, with 18 bases in between. CDR1 is MDHEN and CDR2 is SYDVKM in the germline V gene. The CDR3 is 15 amino acids. In DNA form, the CDR3 reads TGTGCCAGCAGTTTAGGCCCCCCCGGGAGGGAGGGCTACACCTTC. Protein product: CASSLGPPGREGYTF.

The J gene is TRBJ1-6, the V gene TRBV25-1; 8 bases agree with TRBD1. The J segment lost 9 bases and the V segment lost 1 base, leaving 8 bases of the junction unmatched. Germline values: CDR1 MGHDK, CDR2 SYGVNS. The CDR3 loop spans 16 amino acids. CDR3 bases: TGTGCCAGCAGTGAATGGGCCAGGGGGCGCGTTTCACCCCTCCACTTT. It yields the protein CASSEWARGRVSPLHF. Based on the CDR3 plus reference TRBV25-1 and TRBJ1-6, the full variable domain is EADIYQTPRYLVIGTGKKITLECSQTMGHDKMYWYQQDPGMELHLIHYSYGVNSTEKGDLSSESTVSRIRTEHFPLTLESARPSHTSQYLCASSEWARGRVSPLHFGNGTRLTVT.

The rearrangement links TRBV27 to TRBJ1-1; no reliable D call. Germline V gives CDR1 MNHEY, CDR2 SMNVEV (reference sequence). This CDR3 contains 16 residues. Trimming took off 2 bases at V and 5 bases at J, with 18 bases between the two ends. The CDR3 DNA follows: TGTGCCAGCAGTTTACGGCTCGACCACTCGAGGACTGAAGCTTTCTTT. Protein: CASSLRLDHSRTEAFF.

The chain couples TRBV6-6 to TRBJ2-1; D perhaps matches TRBD2 (6 bases). This CDR3 is 15 amino acids long. Germline values: CDR1 MNHNY, CDR2 SVGAGI (reference sequence). V was shortened by 3 bases and J by 3 bases, with 12 bases between the two germline ends. The CDR3 DNA reads TGTGCCAGCAGTTATGCGCGGGATGACTACAATGAGCAGTTCTTC. The encoded protein is CASSYARDDYNEQFF.

The rearrangement joins TRBV12-3 or TRBV12-4 to TRBJ1-5; D gene ambiguous. There are 12 residues in the CDR3. Deletions cut 5 bases from V and 5 bases from J, with 7 bases between. For the CDR3, the DNA is TGTGCCAGCAGTAGGGCCCATCAGCCCCAGCATTTT. Translating gives CASSRAHQPQHF.

This chain connects TRBV4-2 to TRBJ1-2, with D tentatively TRBD1 (5 bases). The CDR3 consists of 15 residues. Between the trimmed V and J ends, which lost 2 bases and 8 bases, there was a span of 18 bases. Looked up from germline, CDR1 is LGHNA and CDR2 is YNFKEQ. This chain's CDR3 is CASSQPKEQGVGYTF. The CDR3 coding sequence is TGTGCCAGCAGCCAACCGAAAGAGCAGGGTGTAGGCTACACCTTC.

This clone came up a few times. The chain has TRBV7-9 and TRBJ2-1, with 7 bases matching TRBD2. CDR1 and CDR2 from the germline V gene are SEHNR and FQNEAQ (reference sequence). V shed 4 bases, J shed 0 bases, and the junction held 6 bases outside the gene matches. This CDR3 has 16 amino acids. Written as DNA, the CDR3 is TGTGCCAGCAGCTCTCTAGCGGCCCTCTCCTACAATGAGCAGTTCTTC. This codes for CASSSLAALSYNEQFF.

The chain is built from TRBV9 and TRBJ2-1; D may be TRBD1 or TRBD2 (5 bases each). The CDR3 runs to 16 residues. The ends were cut back, 2 bases at V and 2 bases at J, with 14 bases in the middle. Germline loops: CDR1 SGDLS, CDR2 YYNGEE. The CDR3 DNA follows: TGTGCCAGCAGCGTCCTATCGGGGACGGCCTACAATGAGCAGTTCTTC. Translating gives CASSVLSGTAYNEQFF.

The chain joins TRBV6-5 to TRBJ2-7, with TRBD1 matching 9 bases. CDR3 length equals 14 residues. The V and J ends lost 6 bases and 3 bases, in that order; junction bases with no gene match: 6. The germline gives CDR1 MNHEY, CDR2 SVGAGI. In DNA form, the CDR3 reads TGTGCCAGCAGCCAATCGGGACAGGGCTACGAGCAGTACTTC. Protein sequence: CASSQSGQGYEQYF.

Concerning this clone: This specimen includes other DNA sequences encoding the same CDR3. V usage is TRBV19 and J usage is TRBJ2-2; D gene unclear. The CDR3 has 14 residues. Germline CDR1 is LNHDA and CDR2 is SQIVND (reference sequence). V was cut by 2 bases and J by 1 base, with 5 bases left in between. CDR3 coding DNA: TGTGCCAGTAGTATATCGAGGAACACCGGGGAGCTGTTTTTT. Protein sequence: CASSISRNTGELFF.

V usage is TRBV6-6 and J usage is TRBJ2-6, with D perhaps TRBD1 or TRBD2 (5 bases each). The CDR3 has 15 amino acids. Germline CDR1 reads MNHNY; CDR2 reads SVGAGI (reference sequence). V was trimmed by 7 bases and J by 0 bases, leaving 10 bases between them. CDR3 region: CASTGTSSGANVLTF. The CDR3 coding sequence is TGTGCCAGCACCGGGACCAGCTCTGGGGCCAACGTCCTGACTTTC.

Worth noting for this clone: At the DNA level, this CDR3 is encoded by other sequences in the same sample as well. V is TRBV9 and J is TRBJ1-2; no definite D call. The CDR3 sequence is 12 residues long. CDR1 is SGDLS and CDR2 is YYNGEE in the germline V gene. V dropped 0 bases and J dropped 8 bases, with 8 bases sitting between them. The CDR3 reads CASSVGGGGYTF. For the CDR3, the DNA is TGTGCCAGCAGCGTAGGGGGAGGGGGCTACACCTTC.

V gene TRBV7-3 combines with J gene TRBJ2-2; tentative D call: TRBD1 (5 bases). The CDR3 is 14 amino acids. The V and J ends lost 5 bases and 5 bases respectively, with 12 bases between them. Germline CDR1 SGHTA, CDR2 FQGTGA. CDR3 loop: CASSTRPGTGELFF. The CDR3 DNA is TGTGCCAGCAGCACGCGTCCAGGGACCGGGGAGCTGTTTTTT.

As to this clone: Other DNA sequences in this sample translate to the same CDR3. CDR3 sequence (DNA): TGTGCCAGTAGTTATGGGACAGGGGTGAACACTGAAGCTTTCTTT. It is translated as CASSYGTGVNTEAFF. The gene calls are TRBV19 and TRBJ1-1; 10 bases are shared with TRBD1. From germline, CDR1 is LNHDA and CDR2 SQIVND (reference sequence). This CDR3 region has 15 residues. J gave up 0 bases and V 5 bases, and 3 bases lay outside the gene matches.

This chain uses TRBV7-2 with TRBJ2-5; TRBD2 matches at 9 bases. The germline V gene has CDR1 SGHTA and CDR2 FQGNSA. V dropped 3 bases and J dropped 2; count of bases not matched to a gene: 7. The CDR3 loop spans 16 amino acids. In DNA, the CDR3 is TGTGCCAGCAGCTTGTTAGCGGGAGATGAGCAAGAGACCCAGTACTTC. Amino acid sequence: CASSLLAGDEQETQYF.

V and J are TRBV14 and TRBJ1-1, with 9 bases identical to TRBD1. With V trimmed by 3 bases and J by 8 bases, 16 bases remained unmatched. The V gene's germline CDR1 is SGHDN and CDR2 FVKESK. The CDR3 runs 17 residues. CDR3 sequence reads: CASSQDPGTGISPEAFF. As DNA, the CDR3 is TGTGCCAGCAGCCAGGATCCCGGGACAGGGATCTCCCCAGAAGCTTTCTTT.

The genes are TRBV28 and TRBJ1-5; TRBD1 agrees at 7 bases. V lost 6 bases, J lost 4 bases, and 12 bases stayed unmatched. Germline V lookup: CDR1 MDHEN, CDR2 SYDVKM. There are 16 residues in the CDR3. The CDR3 loop is CASSPTPGTANQPQHF. The CDR3 nucleotides read TGTGCCAGCAGCCCCACTCCCGGGACAGCAAATCAGCCCCAGCATTTT.

This chain links TRBV5-1 with TRBJ2-3, with a weak D call TRBD2 (5 bases). The CDR3 spans 16 residues. Germline CDR1 is SGHRS and CDR2 is YFSETQ. With 0 bases removed from V and 2 bases from J, the gap between germline ends came to 13 bases. DNA for the CDR3: TGCGCCAGCAGCTTGGTTCCAGCGACTAACACAGATACGCAGTATTTT. Translated, it gives CASSLVPATNTDTQYF.

Here the CDR3 reads CASSQGRPANTEAFF. In nucleotides, the CDR3 is TGCGCCAGCAGCCAAGGGAGGCCAGCGAACACTGAAGCTTTCTTT. The chain links TRBV4-3 to TRBJ1-1; D ambiguous. CDR1 LGHNA and CDR2 YSLEER come from the germline V gene. This CDR3 has 15 amino acids. The ends were cut back, 1 base at V and 1 base at J, with 10 bases in the middle.

The rearrangement joins TRBV12-3 or TRBV12-4 to TRBJ2-3; D is ambiguous. The CDR3 contains 12 residues. The V and J ends lost 5 bases and 1 base respectively, with 4 bases between them. The CDR3 spells CASSLGTDTQYF. Written as DNA, the CDR3 is TGTGCCAGCAGTCTCGGCACAGATACGCAGTATTTT.

The chain is built from TRBV3-1 (or the pseudogene TRBV3-2) and TRBJ2-2, with D perhaps TRBD1 or TRBD2 (7 bases each). In germline, CDR1 is LGHDT, CDR2 YNNKEL (reference sequence). V was trimmed by 1 base and J by 7 bases, leaving 16 bases between them. The CDR3 is 16 amino acids. CDR3 sequence reads: CASSQVGRGLVGELFF. CDR3 DNA: TGTGCCAGCAGCCAAGTAGGGAGGGGGCTGGTCGGGGAGCTGTTTTTT.